This record covers a single T cell receptor (beta chain). Germline and junction disagree at one end, which may indicate a read error. This entry belongs to a study of tumor and adjacent non-tumor tissue in lung cancer. The library came from three nested PCR rounds adapted from ARM-PCR protocols. TCRdb independently ran MiXCR on the multiplex PCR reads; one entry per CDR3 protein. The profile shows fewer than 130,000 distinct CDR3 sequences, about 80% of them singletons. There are 15 residues in the CDR3. Germline V lookup: CDR1 MNHNY, CDR2 SVGAGI (reference sequence). No cell sorting was done before RNA was extracted from the tissue.

Sequences were obtained from lung tumor tissue. This chain connects TRBV6-6 to TRBJ1-1; 8 nucleotides line up with TRBD1. The clonotype originates from a man between 65 and 85 years old with non-small cell lung cancer. DNA of the CDR3: TGTGCGAGCAGAACCGGGACAGGATTGGCGACTGAAGCTTTCTTT. It specifies CASRTGTGLATEAFF.